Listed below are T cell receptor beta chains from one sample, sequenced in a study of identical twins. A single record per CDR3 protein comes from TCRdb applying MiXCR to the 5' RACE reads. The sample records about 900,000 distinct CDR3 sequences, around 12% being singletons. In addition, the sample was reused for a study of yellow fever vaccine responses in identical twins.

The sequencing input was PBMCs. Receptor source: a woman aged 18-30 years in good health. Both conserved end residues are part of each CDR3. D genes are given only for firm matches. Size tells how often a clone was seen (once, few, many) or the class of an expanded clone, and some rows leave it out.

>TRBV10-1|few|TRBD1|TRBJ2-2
CASGQGAFGELFF
TGCGCCAGTGGACAGGGGGCTTTCGGGGAGCTGTTTTTT
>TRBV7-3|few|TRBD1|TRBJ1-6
CASSQGGFRSPLHF
TGTGCCAGCAGCCAGGGGGGGTTTCGGTCACCCCTCCACTTT
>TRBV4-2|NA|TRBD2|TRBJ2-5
CASSQRRGEQETQYF
TGTGCCAGCAGCCAAAGGCGGGGGGAGCAAGAGACCCAGTACTTC
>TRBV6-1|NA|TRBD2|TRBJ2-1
CASSPLQGLARTPGEQFF
TGTGCCAGCAGTCCTCTCCAGGGACTAGCAAGGACGCCGGGTGAGCAGTTCTTC
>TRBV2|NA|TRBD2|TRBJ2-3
CASRLLAGVDTQYF
TGTGCCAGCAGATTACTAGCGGGAGTAGATACGCAGTATTTT
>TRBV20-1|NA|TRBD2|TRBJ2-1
CSALAGGRQQFF
TGCAGTGCACTAGCGGGAGGGCGTCAGCAGTTCTTC
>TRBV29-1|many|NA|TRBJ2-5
CSVDGRSQETQYF
TGCAGCGTTGATGGCAGAAGTCAAGAGACCCAGTACTTC
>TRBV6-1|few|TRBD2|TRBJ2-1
CASSERSAGGLNEQFF
TGTGCCAGCAGTGAGCGTTCGGCGGGGGGGTTAAATGAGCAGTTCTTC
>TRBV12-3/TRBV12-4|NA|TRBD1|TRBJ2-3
CASLRGISTDTQYF
TGTGCCAGTCTCAGGGGGATTAGCACAGATACGCAGTATTTT
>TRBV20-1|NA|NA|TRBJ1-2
CSAMTGTYGYTF
TGCAGTGCTATGACAGGAACCTATGGCTACACCTTC
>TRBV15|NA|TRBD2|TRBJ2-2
CATSTLAGANTGELFF
TGTGCCACCAGCACTTTAGCGGGAGCGAACACCGGGGAGCTGTTTTTT
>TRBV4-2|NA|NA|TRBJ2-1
CASSQTTGKGYNEQFF
TGTGCCAGCAGCCAAACTACAGGGAAGGGCTACAATGAGCAGTTCTTC
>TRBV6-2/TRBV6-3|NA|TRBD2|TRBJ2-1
CASSSLGGTSGGANYNEQFF
TGTGCCAGCAGTTCTCTCGGGGGAACTAGCGGGGGGGCTAACTACAATGAGCAGTTCTTC